This T cell receptor beta chain comes out of a study of cytomegalovirus exposure and HLA in healthy donors. The CDR3 length is 16 residues. CDR1 and CDR2 from the germline V gene are SGDLS and YYNGEE. The V and J ends lost 4 bases and 3 bases, in that order; junction bases with no gene match: 11. As regards this clone: Its specificity is not known.

Only in-frame clones appear in the TCRdb table, and some are missing; sequencing was by immunoSEQ multiplex PCR. Among roughly 150,000 clones, about 89% were seen once, and the ten largest hold about 0.7%. Regarding the study as a whole: Rarity marked most TCR sequences, yet some public TCRs occurred in many donors.

This TCR derives from a man aged 18 to 35 in good health and CMV-seronegative. The chain couples TRBV9 to TRBJ2-5, with TRBD1 identical over 8 bases. Sequenced: PBMCs. The CDR3 bases are TGTGCCAGCAGCCCGAACTCACAGGGGGTAAAAGAGACCCAGTACTTC. It translates to CASSPNSQGVKETQYF.